This passage covers 10 T cell receptor beta chains from one sample sequenced in a study of blood T cell repertoires in COVID-19. The table came from immunoSEQ multiplex PCR; TCRdb's copy has only in-frame clones and leaves some out. The sample lists some 120,000 clones; over 85% were seen once. The source material was peripheral blood. The receptors were gathered from a man aged 55 to 70 with COVID-19, enrolled during active disease.

The rearrangement uses TRBV5-1 and TRBJ1-1, with D tentatively TRBD1 (6 bases). Germline-derived CDR1 and CDR2 are SGHRS and YFSETQ. The CDR3 loop spans 14 amino acids. Trimming removed 0 bases at V and 1 base at J, with 7 bases between. The CDR3 DNA is TGCGCCAGCAGCTTGGGACAGGCGAACACTGAAGCTTTCTTT. This translates into CASSLGQANTEAFF.

The table lists this clone with a count of one. The V and J genes are TRBV9 and TRBJ2-1, with a tentative D call TRBD1 (5 bases). The CDR3 covers 13 residues. Trimming pared 4 bases from V and 8 bases from J, leaving 13 bases between. From germline, CDR1 is SGDLS and CDR2 YYNGEE. The CDR3 protein is CASSSGHPDEQFF. CDR3 in DNA: TGTGCCAGCAGCTCTGGACATCCCGATGAGCAGTTCTTC. Full variable domain (rest looked up from reference TRBV9 and TRBJ2-1): DSGVTQTPKHLITATGQRVTLRCSPRSGDLSVYWYQQSLDQGLQFLIQYYNGEERAKGNILERFSAQQFPDLHSELNLSSLELGDSALYFCASSSGHPDEQFFGPGTRLTVL.

This chain links TRBV4-3 with TRBJ1-6; the D gene is possibly TRBD1 (6 bases). V lost 0 bases, J lost 10 bases, and 13 bases lay in between. The CDR3 runs to 15 residues. Germline CDR1 and CDR2: LGHNA and YSLEER. The DNA for the CDR3 is TGCGCCAGCAGCCAAGATAGGGGGGGAGGGTCACCCCTCCACTTT. This gives the protein CASSQDRGGGSPLHF.

This clone has just one count. The chain has TRBV4-3 and TRBJ1-2; TRBD1 matches 10 bases. The CDR3 consists of 15 residues. Germline V lookup: CDR1 LGHNA, CDR2 YSLEER. J was trimmed by 4 bases and V by 4 bases; bases with no gene match: 6. For the CDR3, the DNA is TGCGCCAGCAGCCGCACCGGGACAGGGGCCTATGGCTACACCTTC. Amino acid sequence: CASSRTGTGAYGYTF.

This clone has only a few counts. The rearrangement links TRBV2 to TRBJ1-2, with 12 bases aligning to TRBD1. The CDR3 is 16 residues long. V was pared by 3 bases and J by 6 bases, with 8 bases of the junction left unmatched. Germline values: CDR1 SNHLY, CDR2 FYNNEI. Written as DNA, the CDR3 is TGTGCCAGCAGTGAGCAGGGGACAGGGGGCGGAGATGGCTACACCTTC. Its protein product is CASSEQGTGGGDGYTF.

The chain has TRBV30 and TRBJ2-1; 11 nucleotides match TRBD1. Germline V gene data show CDR1 as GTSNPN and CDR2 as SVGIG (reference sequence). This CDR3 is 14 amino acids long. The junction had 3 bases not matched to a gene; V was cut back by 0 bases and J by 8 bases. CDR3 protein: CAWSVDRGLDEQFF. The CDR3 coding sequence is TGTGCCTGGAGTGTGGACAGGGGGCTCGATGAGCAGTTCTTC.

The chain links TRBV7-6 to TRBJ2-5, with 8 bases lining up with TRBD2. The germline V gene encodes CDR1 SGHVS and CDR2 FNYEAQ. Losses at the gene ends were 2 bases for V and 4 bases for J; bases not matched to a gene: 6. There are 15 residues in the CDR3. The CDR3 DNA reads as TGTGCCAGCAGCTTAAATGACGGGAGGGGAGAGACCCAGTACTTC. This codes for CASSLNDGRGETQYF.

This chain joins TRBV1 and TRBJ1-2; the table's D call, TRBD1, has no DNA check behind it. TRBV1 is shown as a pseudogene. The CDR3 length is 14 residues. CDR3 protein: CTSSQDGTPYGYTF. The CDR3 nucleotides are TGCACCAGCAGCCAAGATGGGACACCTTATGGCTACACCTTC.

The chain carries TRBV10-1 and TRBJ2-5; a weak D match, TRBD1 (6 bases). The CDR3 runs to 15 residues. Trimming stripped 4 bases from V and 9 bases from J, with 21 bases between. Germline CDR1 WNHNN, CDR2 SYGVQD (reference sequence). CDR3 in amino acids: CASSADRRDPGAQYF. The CDR3 DNA sequence: TGCGCCAGCAGTGCAGACAGGAGAGATCCAGGGGCCCAGTACTTC.

The rearrangement joins TRBV6-2 or TRBV6-3 to TRBJ1-1; perhaps TRBD1 as D (5 bases). V was clipped by 2 bases and J by 3 bases, with 10 bases between them. Germline values: CDR1 MNHEY, CDR2 SVGEGT. The CDR3 has 14 residues. The CDR3 sequence is CASSYTRADTEAFF. CDR3 coding DNA: TGTGCCAGCAGTTACACCAGGGCTGACACTGAAGCTTTCTTT.